This T cell receptor beta chain was captured in a study of blood T cell repertoires in COVID-19. About the study: Some COVID-19 samples were acute and others convalescent; all came from the United States, Italy and Spain. PBMCs, B-cell-depleted T cells, or T cells were the source of the cDNA or gDNA that made up the material.

As processed by the authors: Amplified reference gene primers provided the basis for estimating nucleated cell counts. Assay used: immunoSEQ multiplex PCR; TCRdb lists only in-frame clones, some missing. Clonal size and the V and J genes are those of that table, whereas D and trimming came from the DNA. Here the sample spans a few hundred thousand clones, under 85% being singletons. The germline V gene has CDR1 GTSNPN and CDR2 SVGIG (reference sequence). Trimming removed 4 bases from V and 0 bases from J, with 9 bases in between. CDR3 length equals 13 residues. The material sequenced was peripheral blood. The chain couples TRBV30 to TRBJ1-2; no reliable D call. The sequence derives from a human donor with COVID-19, enrolled during active disease. The donor label of this sample is uncertain. The DNA of the CDR3 is TGTGCCTGGACCGAAACGGCTAACTATGGCTACACCTTC. Amino acids: CAWTETANYGYTF.